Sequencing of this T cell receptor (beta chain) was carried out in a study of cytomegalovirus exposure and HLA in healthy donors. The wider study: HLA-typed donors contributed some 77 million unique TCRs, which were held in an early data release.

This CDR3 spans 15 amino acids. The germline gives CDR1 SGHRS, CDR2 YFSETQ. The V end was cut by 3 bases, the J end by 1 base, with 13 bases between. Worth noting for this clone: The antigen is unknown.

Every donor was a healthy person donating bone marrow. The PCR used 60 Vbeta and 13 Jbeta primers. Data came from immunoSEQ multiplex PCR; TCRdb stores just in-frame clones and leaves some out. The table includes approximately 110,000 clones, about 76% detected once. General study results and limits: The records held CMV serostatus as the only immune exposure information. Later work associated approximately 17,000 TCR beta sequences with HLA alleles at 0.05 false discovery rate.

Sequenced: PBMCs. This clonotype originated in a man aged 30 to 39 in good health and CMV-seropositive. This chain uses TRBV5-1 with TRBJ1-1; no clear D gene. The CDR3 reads CASSSNAGQNTEAFF. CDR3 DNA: TGCGCCAGCAGCTCGAATGCGGGTCAGAACACTGAAGCTTTCTTT. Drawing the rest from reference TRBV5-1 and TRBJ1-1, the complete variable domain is KAGVTQTPRYLIKTRGQQVTLSCSPISGHRSVSWYQQTPGQGLQFLFEYFSETQRNKGNFPGRFSGRQFSNSRSEMNVSTLELGDSALYLCASSSNAGQNTEAFFGQGTRLTVV.